The T cell receptor beta chain under discussion was sequenced for a study of CD8+ T cells in alopecia areata (dated by TCRdb to 2017 to 2018). Study-wide context: The treated patients, all with moderate-to-severe alopecia areata, were enrolled in an open-label pilot trial of oral tofacitinib given at 5 to 10 mg twice daily. immunoSEQ multiplex PCR using 35 Vbeta forward primers and 13 Jbeta reverse primers was used to amplify TCRbeta CDR3 regions. Scalp tissue and sorted CD4+ and CD8+ peripheral blood T cells from patchy and totalis/universalis alopecia areata patients and from healthy controls were covered by human TCRbeta sequencing. To study T cell clonal expansion in alopecia areata, the researchers applied high-throughput TCRbeta sequencing to both the C3H/HeJ mouse model and human patients. Tofacitinib was given for 6 to 18 months, followed by 6 months of follow-up off drug to assess delayed response and recurrence. Scalp clonality was compared across normal scalp (n=4), patchy alopecia areata scalp (n=8), and alopecia totalis/universalis scalp (n=8). Tofacitinib-treated patients had biopsies at baseline and at 4 and 24 weeks of treatment, with a later scalp biopsy in several patients. Disease severity in treated patients was measured with the SALT score, which quantifies the percentage of affected scalp surface area. The RNA source kit depended on sample type: the PAXgene miRNA kit for fixed scalp, the miRNeasy kit for PBMCs, and the RNeasy kit for mouse skin.

This clone appeared a few times. The antigen this receptor binds is unknown. Base qualities are not at hand, and no much larger clone is one base apart. Beyond this particular receptor, the publication reports: Because the treated cohort was small and had only one nonresponder, larger studies are needed to examine links between baseline CD8+ expansion and response. Shared TCR sequences between patients were less evident than in mice, which may be partly attributable to HLA diversity in the patient population. Many expanded lesional clones persisted in scalp and blood during tofacitinib treatment, which may partly explain relapse after stopping treatment. Higher clonality and more expanded CD8+ clones were observed in lesional scalp than in normal scalp, particularly in alopecia totalis/universalis, a finding suggestive of antigenic drive. With tofacitinib, both scalp clonality and the number of expanded CD8+ clones among the top 100 scalp clones went down significantly. Unlike mouse skin, where gammadelta T cells dominate, normal human skin contains resident alphabeta T cells that get sequenced too, which complicates analysis of the scalp TCR repertoire.

The protocol used for the library was the immunoSEQ multiplex PCR assay. To provide template for TCR sequencing, every sample had RNA extracted and reverse transcribed into cDNA. SuperScript III was used for first-strand cDNA synthesis, primed with a 2:1 mix of oligo-dT and random hexamers. A synthetic immune receptor repertoire was used to measure amplification bias, and any remaining bias was corrected computationally. As for the original processing: Raw reads were preprocessed to remove errors, and CDR3 was defined according to IMGT conventions as the region from the conserved cysteine to phenylalanine. To get clonality, Shannon entropy was normalized by log2 of the number of productive unique TCRs and the result was subtracted from 1. Scalp TCRbeta sequences were cross-referenced with sorted blood CD4 and CD8 repertoires so that the CD4 or CD8 identity of scalp clones could be inferred. What TCRdb holds here is the immuneACCESS table cut down to in-frame rearrangements. Part of the clones is not present; checked against another copy, under half of the missing clones reflect an unresolved V gene, and the others are unexplained. V and J calls and clone size are copied from that table; D and trimming were computed from the DNA. Within this sample are 95,000 to 100,000 clones, with 60% of them counted one time only. The ten largest clones take up 16% of the sample.

This specimen's treatment or condition label, per the study, means: oral pan-JAK inhibitor, 5-10 mg twice daily. From alopecia areata patients, peripheral blood was collected along with lesional scalp punch biopsies. PBMCs were isolated by density centrifugation and stained for CD3, CD4 and CD8, and CD4+ and CD8+ T cells were sorted on a FACSAria. The material was CD8+ T cells sorted from blood, obtained between weeks 55 and 65, from a patient treated with tofacitinib. The source is a human donor with alopecia areata.

The sequenced DNA is TGCAGCGTTCAGGGTGCCTACGAGCAGTACTTC. This translates into CSVQGAYEQYF. Recombination joined TRBV29-1 with TRBJ2-7, with a tentative D gene TRBD1 over 5 matching bases. V is reduced by 5 bases and J by 2 bases, leaving a spacing of 7 bases between them. As encoded in the germline V gene, CDR1 is SQVTM while CDR2 is ANQGSEA. The CDR3 runs 11 amino acids, cysteine and phenylalanine included. The CDR3 DNA has 33 bases and is translated from base 1.